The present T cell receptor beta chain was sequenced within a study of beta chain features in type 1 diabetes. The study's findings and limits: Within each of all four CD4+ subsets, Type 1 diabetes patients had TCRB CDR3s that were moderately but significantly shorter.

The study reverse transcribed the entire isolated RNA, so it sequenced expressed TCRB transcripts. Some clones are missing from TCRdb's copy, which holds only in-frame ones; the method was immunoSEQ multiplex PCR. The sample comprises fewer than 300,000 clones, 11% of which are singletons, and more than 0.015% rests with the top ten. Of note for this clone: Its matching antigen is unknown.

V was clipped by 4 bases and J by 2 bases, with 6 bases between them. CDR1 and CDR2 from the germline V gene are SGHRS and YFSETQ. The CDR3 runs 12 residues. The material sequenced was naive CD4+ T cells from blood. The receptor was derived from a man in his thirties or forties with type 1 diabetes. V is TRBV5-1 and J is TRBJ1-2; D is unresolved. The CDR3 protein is CASSRENYGYTF. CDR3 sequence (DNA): TGCGCCAGCAGCCGGGAGAACTATGGCTACACCTTC.